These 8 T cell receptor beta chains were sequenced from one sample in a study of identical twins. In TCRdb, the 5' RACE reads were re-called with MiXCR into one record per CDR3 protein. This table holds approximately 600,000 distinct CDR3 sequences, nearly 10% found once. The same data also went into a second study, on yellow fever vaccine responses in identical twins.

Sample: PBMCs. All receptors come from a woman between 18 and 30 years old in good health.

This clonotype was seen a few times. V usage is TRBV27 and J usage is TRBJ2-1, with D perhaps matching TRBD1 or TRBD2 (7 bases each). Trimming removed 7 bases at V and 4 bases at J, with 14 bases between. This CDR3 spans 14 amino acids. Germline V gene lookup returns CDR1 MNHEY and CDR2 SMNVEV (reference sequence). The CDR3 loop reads CASTLQGGYNEQFF. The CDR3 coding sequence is TGTGCCAGCACCCTTCAGGGGGGGTACAATGAGCAGTTCTTC.

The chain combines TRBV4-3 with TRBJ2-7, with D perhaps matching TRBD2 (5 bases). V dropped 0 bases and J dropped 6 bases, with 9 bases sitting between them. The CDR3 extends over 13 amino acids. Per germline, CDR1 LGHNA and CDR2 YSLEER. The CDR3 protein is CASSQDAGTEQYF. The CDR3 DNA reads TGCGCCAGCAGCCAAGATGCGGGCACCGAGCAGTACTTC.

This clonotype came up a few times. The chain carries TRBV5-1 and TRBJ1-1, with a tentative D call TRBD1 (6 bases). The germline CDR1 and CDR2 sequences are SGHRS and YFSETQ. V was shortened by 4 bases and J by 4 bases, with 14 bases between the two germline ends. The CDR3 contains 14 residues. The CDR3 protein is CASSLTGRSTEAFF. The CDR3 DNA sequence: TGCGCCAGCAGCCTGACAGGTCGCTCCACTGAAGCTTTCTTT. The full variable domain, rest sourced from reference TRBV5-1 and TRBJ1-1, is KAGVTQTPRYLIKTRGQQVTLSCSPISGHRSVSWYQQTPGQGLQFLFEYFSETQRNKGNFPGRFSGRQFSNSRSEMNVSTLELGDSALYLCASSLTGRSTEAFFGQGTRLTVV.

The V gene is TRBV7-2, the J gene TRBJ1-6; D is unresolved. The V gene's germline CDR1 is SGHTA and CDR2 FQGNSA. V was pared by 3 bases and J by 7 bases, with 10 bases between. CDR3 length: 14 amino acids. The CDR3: CASSFPGPNSPLHF. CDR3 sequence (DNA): TGTGCCAGCAGCTTCCCGGGCCCAAATTCACCCCTCCACTTT.

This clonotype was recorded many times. In DNA, the CDR3 is TGTGCCAGCAGTTTATTGGACAGGTTCGGGACCGGGGAGCTGTTTTTT. This codes for CASSLLDRFGTGELFF. This rearrangement joins TRBV12-3 or TRBV12-4 to TRBJ2-2, with 7 bases matching TRBD1. The J segment lost 5 bases and the V segment lost 2 bases, leaving 8 bases of the junction unmatched. The CDR3 extends over 16 amino acids.

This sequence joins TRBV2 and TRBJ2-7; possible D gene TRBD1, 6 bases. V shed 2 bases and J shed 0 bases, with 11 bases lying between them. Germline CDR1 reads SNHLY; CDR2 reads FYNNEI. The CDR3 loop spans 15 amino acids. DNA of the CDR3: TGTGCCAGCAGTGAAACAGGGCGGTCCTCCTACGAGCAGTACTTC. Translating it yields CASSETGRSSYEQYF.

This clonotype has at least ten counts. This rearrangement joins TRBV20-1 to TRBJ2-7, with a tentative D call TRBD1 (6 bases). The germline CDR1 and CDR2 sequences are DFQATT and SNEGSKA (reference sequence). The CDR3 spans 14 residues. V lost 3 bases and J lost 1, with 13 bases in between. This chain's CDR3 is CSARWAQGSYEQYF. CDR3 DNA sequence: TGCAGTGCTAGGTGGGCCCAGGGGTCCTACGAGCAGTACTTC.

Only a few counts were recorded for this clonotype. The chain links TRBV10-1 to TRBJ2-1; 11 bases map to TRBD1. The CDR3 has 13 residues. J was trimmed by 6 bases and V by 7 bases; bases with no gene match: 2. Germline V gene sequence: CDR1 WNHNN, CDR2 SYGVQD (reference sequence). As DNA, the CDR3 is TGCGCCAGCACCGGGACAGGGGGCAATGAGCAGTTCTTC. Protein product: CASTGTGGNEQFF.